This TCR beta chain stems from a study of blood T cell repertoires in COVID-19. Here immunoSEQ multiplex PCR was the method, and the copy in TCRdb shows in-frame clones only, minus some. Here the sample spans about 86,000 clones, 65% to 85% being singletons. Germline V gene sequence: CDR1 SGHDN, CDR2 FVKESK. The length of the CDR3 is 13 residues. With V trimmed by 4 bases and J by 6 bases, 6 bases remained unmatched. The specimen was peripheral blood. The chain combines TRBV14 with TRBJ2-7, with 7 nucleotides matching TRBD1. This receptor was obtained from an elderly woman with active or convalescent COVID-19. Here the CDR3 reads CASSPRGLGEQYF. The CDR3 bases are TGTGCCAGCAGCCCGAGGGGGCTAGGCGAGCAGTACTTC.